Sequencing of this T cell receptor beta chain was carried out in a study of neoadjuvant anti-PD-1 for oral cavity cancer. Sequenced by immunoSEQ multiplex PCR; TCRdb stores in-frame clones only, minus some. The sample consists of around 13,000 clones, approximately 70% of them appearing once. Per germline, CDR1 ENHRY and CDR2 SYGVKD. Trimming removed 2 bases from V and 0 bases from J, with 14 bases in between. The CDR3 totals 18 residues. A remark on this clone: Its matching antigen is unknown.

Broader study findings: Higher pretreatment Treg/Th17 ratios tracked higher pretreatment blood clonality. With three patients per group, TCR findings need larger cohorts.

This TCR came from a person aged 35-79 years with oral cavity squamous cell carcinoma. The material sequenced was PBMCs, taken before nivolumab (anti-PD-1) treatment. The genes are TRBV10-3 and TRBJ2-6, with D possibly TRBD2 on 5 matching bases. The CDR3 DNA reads TGTGCCATCAGTGAGGTGGATAGCGCCGTCTCTGGGGCCAACGTCCTGACTTTC. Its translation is CAISEVDSAVSGANVLTF.